This is a list of T cell receptor beta chains from one sample in a study of OX40 agonist ivuxolimab in advanced cancers. Clones were read by immunoSEQ multiplex PCR, and TCRdb kept only the in-frame ones, dropping some. Of about 66,000 clones in the sample, less than 90% were seen once. The sequences come from CD4+ or CD8+ T cells sorted from blood, collected in a trial of the OX40 agonist ivuxolimab. The receptors were gathered from an adult with an advanced solid tumor such as melanoma, head and neck, liver or kidney cancer. Each CDR3 is given with its conserved first and last residue. D genes are given only for firm matches. The listing skips clone size in some rows; elsewhere it reads once, few, many or a size class.

abundance,d_gene,j_gene,v_gene,CDR3aa,CDR3nt
NA,NA,TRBJ2-3,TRBV5-4,CASSSTLEYTQYF,TGTGCCAGCAGCTCCACCCTTGAATATACGCAGTATTTT
NA,NA,TRBJ2-7,TRBV11-3,CASSGAGRDYEQYF,TGTGCCAGCAGCGGAGCGGGCCGGGACTACGAGCAGTACTTC
NA,TRBD1,TRBJ2-7,TRBV2,CASSAGQGLHEQYF,TGTGCCAGCAGTGCGGGACAGGGACTCCACGAGCAGTACTTC
NA,NA,TRBJ1-3,TRBV19,CASNAGTQGNTIYF,TGTGCCAGTAACGCCGGGACACAAGGAAACACCATATATTTT
many,TRBD1,TRBJ1-1,TRBV28,CASSLAGQGRPEAFF,TGTGCCAGCAGTTTGGCGGGACAGGGGCGGCCTGAAGCTTTCTTT
NA,NA,TRBJ1-5,TRBV19,CASANIQEGGNQPQHF,TGTGCCAGCGCCAATATCCAGGAGGGAGGTAATCAGCCCCAGCATTTT
once,TRBD1,TRBJ1-2,TRBV19,CASTTQGGYGYTF,TGTGCCAGTACAACCCAGGGGGGCTATGGCTACACCTTC
NA,NA,TRBJ2-7,TRBV7-2,CASSLYGASGDYEQYF,TGTGCCAGCAGCTTATATGGGGCATCGGGTGACTACGAGCAGTACTTC
NA,TRBD1,TRBJ1-1,TRBV9,CASSSRRDRGPQAFF,TGTGCCAGCAGCTCCAGGCGGGACAGGGGGCCTCAAGCTTTCTTT
NA,NA,TRBJ1-4,TRBV6-5,CASMTGRGEKLFF,TGTGCCAGCATGACAGGCCGCGGTGAAAAACTGTTTTTT
few,TRBD2,TRBJ2-3,TRBV4-2,CASSRLAGVTDTQYF,TGTGCCAGCAGCCGCCTAGCGGGAGTGACAGATACGCAGTATTTT
NA,TRBD2,TRBJ2-5,TRBV19,CASSSRREVPEQETQYF,TGTGCCAGTAGTTCCCGTCGGGAGGTCCCAGAACAAGAGACCCAGTACTTC
NA,NA,TRBJ1-2,TRBV27,CASRVLGTSYGYTF,TGTGCCAGCAGGGTTTTGGGGACCTCCTATGGCTACACCTTC
NA,TRBD1,TRBJ2-7,TRBV29-1,CSVEDRGRYEQYF,TGCAGCGTCGAGGACAGGGGGCGGTACGAGCAGTACTTC
NA,TRBD1,TRBJ2-7,TRBV10-3,CAISESVTGGYEQYF,TGTGCCATCAGTGAGTCGGTGACAGGGGGGTACGAGCAGTACTTC
NA,NA,TRBJ2-7,TRBV2,CASRGGPVYEQYF,TGTGCCAGCAGGGGCGGCCCCGTCTACGAGCAGTACTTC
NA,NA,TRBJ2-7,TRBV18,CASSPSNNGYEQYF,TGTGCCAGCTCACCAAGTAACAATGGCTACGAGCAGTACTTC
few,NA,TRBJ1-5,TRBV19,CASTGNNQPQHF,TGTGCCAGTACCGGTAACAATCAGCCCCAGCATTTT
NA,TRBD1,TRBJ2-7,TRBV29-1,CSIRTGQSYEQYF,TGCAGCATAAGGACAGGGCAAAGCTACGAGCAGTACTTC
NA,NA,TRBJ2-2,TRBV12-5,CASGLGQHPGELFF,TGTGCTAGTGGTTTAGGGCAGCATCCGGGGGAGCTGTTTTTT
few,NA,TRBJ1-1,TRBV19,CASSEVGGTEAFF,TGTGCCAGTAGTGAGGTAGGAGGGACTGAAGCTTTCTTT
many,TRBD2,TRBJ2-7,TRBV9,CASSAQAGGNHYEQYF,TGTGCCAGCAGCGCCCAAGCGGGGGGGAACCACTACGAGCAGTACTTC
NA,NA,TRBJ2-7,TRBV5-1,CASSGDAHSYEQYF,TGCGCCAGCAGCGGGGACGCCCACTCCTACGAGCAGTACTTC
NA,TRBD2,TRBJ2-1,TRBV7-7,CASSSGLAGETEQFF,TGTGCCAGCAGCTCCGGACTAGCGGGAGAAACTGAGCAGTTCTTC
few,NA,TRBJ1-1,TRBV18,CASSPGSWNTEAFF,TGTGCCAGCTCACCAGGGTCCTGGAACACTGAAGCTTTCTTT
NA,NA,TRBJ2-5,TRBV18,CASSPSQNQETQYF,TGTGCCAGCTCACCGAGTCAAAACCAAGAGACCCAGTACTTC
few,TRBD1,TRBJ1-2,TRBV5-4,CASSLGTGDGYTF,TGTGCCAGCAGCTTGGGGACAGGGGATGGCTACACCTTC
NA,NA,TRBJ2-2,TRBV10-3,CAISGISLDTGELFF,TGTGCCATCAGTGGAATATCCCTCGACACCGGGGAGCTGTTTTTT
NA,TRBD2,TRBJ2-3,TRBV9,CASSPGEGSGRVGDTQYF,TGTGCCAGCAGCCCCGGCGAGGGGAGCGGGAGGGTGGGAGATACGCAGTATTTT
once,TRBD2,TRBJ2-7,TRBV6-1,CASRIAGGSYEQYF,TGTGCCAGCAGAATAGCGGGGGGAAGCTACGAGCAGTACTTC
NA,TRBD2,TRBJ2-7,TRBV7-6,CASSLVTSHEQYF,TGTGCCAGCAGCTTAGTGACTAGCCACGAGCAGTACTTC
NA,NA,TRBJ2-3,TRBV7-8,CASSQAGAKSSDTQYF,TGTGCCAGCAGCCAGGCCGGGGCAAAGAGCTCCGATACGCAGTATTTT
NA,TRBD2,TRBJ2-4,TRBV11-3,CASSRGTSGYKNIQYF,TGTGCCAGCAGCCGTGGGACTAGCGGGTACAAAAACATTCAGTACTTC
many,TRBD2,TRBJ2-7,TRBV6-5,CASSYTTAGDYEQYF,TGTGCCAGCAGTTATACCACAGCGGGAGACTACGAGCAGTACTTC
NA,NA,TRBJ2-6,TRBV5-1,CASSPTGTGANVLTF,TGCGCCAGCAGCCCTACCGGTACCGGGGCCAACGTCCTGACTTTC
NA,NA,TRBJ1-2,TRBV5-6,CASRHDMAGIANYGYTF,TGTGCCAGCAGACACGACATGGCAGGAATTGCTAACTATGGCTACACCTTC
NA,NA,TRBJ1-1,TRBV20-1,CSALNTEAFF,TGCAGTGCATTGAACACTGAAGCTTTCTTT
NA,NA,TRBJ2-3,TRBV7-2,CASSLVGLGRGTDTQYF,TGTGCCAGCAGCTTAGTAGGGCTAGGAAGGGGCACAGATACGCAGTATTTT
NA,NA,TRBJ2-1,TRBV7-2,CASSSSPSSYNEQFF,TGTGCCAGCAGCTCTAGCCCTAGCTCCTACAATGAGCAGTTCTTC
NA,NA,TRBJ2-5,TRBV5-6,CASSKTVFQETQYF,TGTGCCAGCAGCAAGACAGTTTTCCAAGAGACCCAGTACTTC
NA,TRBD1,TRBJ2-7,TRBV5-6,CASSLGRTGVPDEQYF,TGTGCCAGCAGCTTGGGACGGACAGGGGTACCGGACGAGCAGTACTTC